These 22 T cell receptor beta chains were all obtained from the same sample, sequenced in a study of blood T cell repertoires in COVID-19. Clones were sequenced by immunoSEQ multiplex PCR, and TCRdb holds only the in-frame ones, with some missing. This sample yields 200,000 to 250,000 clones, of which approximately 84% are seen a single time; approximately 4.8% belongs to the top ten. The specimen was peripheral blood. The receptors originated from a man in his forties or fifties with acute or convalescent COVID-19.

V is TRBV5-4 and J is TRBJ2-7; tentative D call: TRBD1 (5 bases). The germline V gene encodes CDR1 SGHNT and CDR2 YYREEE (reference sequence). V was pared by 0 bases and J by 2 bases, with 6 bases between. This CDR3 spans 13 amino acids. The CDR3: CASSLDRTYEQYF. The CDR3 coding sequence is TGTGCCAGCAGCTTGGACAGGACCTACGAGCAGTACTTC.

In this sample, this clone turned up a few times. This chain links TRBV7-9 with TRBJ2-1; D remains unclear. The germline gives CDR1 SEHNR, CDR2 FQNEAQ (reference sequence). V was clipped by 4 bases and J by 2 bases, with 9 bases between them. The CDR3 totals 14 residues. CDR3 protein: CASSSGQPYNEQFF. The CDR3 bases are TGTGCCAGCAGCTCCGGTCAACCCTACAATGAGCAGTTCTTC. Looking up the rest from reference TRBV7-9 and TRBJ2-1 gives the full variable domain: DTGVSQNPRHKITKRGQNVTFRCDPISEHNRLYWYRQTLGQGPEFLTYFQNEAQLEKSRLLSDRFSAERPKGSFSTLEIQRTEQGDSAMYLCASSSGQPYNEQFFGPGTRLTVL.

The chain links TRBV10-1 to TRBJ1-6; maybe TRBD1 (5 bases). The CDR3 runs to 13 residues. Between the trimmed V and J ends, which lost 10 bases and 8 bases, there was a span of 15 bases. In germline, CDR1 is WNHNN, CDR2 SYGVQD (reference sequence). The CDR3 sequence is CATRGAMDSPLHF. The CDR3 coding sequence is TGCGCCACCCGTGGGGCTATGGATTCACCCCTCCACTTT.

CDR3 protein: CASSPTSGNTIYF. Here the CDR3 DNA reads TGTGCCAGCTCCCCGACTTCTGGAAACACCATATATTTT. This chain links TRBV18 with TRBJ1-3; D unresolved. This CDR3 spans 13 amino acids. V lost 6 bases and J lost 1, with 7 bases in between. Germline assignment: CDR1 KGHSH and CDR2 LQKENI.

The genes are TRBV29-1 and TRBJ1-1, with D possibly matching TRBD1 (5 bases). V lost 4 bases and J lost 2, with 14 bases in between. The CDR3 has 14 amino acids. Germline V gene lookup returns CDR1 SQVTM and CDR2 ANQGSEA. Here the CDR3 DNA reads TGCAGCGTTGGGGGCCCTAGCGCCAACACTGAAGCTTTCTTT. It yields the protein CSVGGPSANTEAFF. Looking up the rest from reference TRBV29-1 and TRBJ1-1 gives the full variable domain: SAVISQKPSRDICQRGTSLTIQCQVDSQVTMMFWYRQQPGQSLTLIATANQGSEATYESGFVIDKFPISRPNLTFSTLTVSNMSPEDSSIYLCSVGGPSANTEAFFGQGTRLTVV.

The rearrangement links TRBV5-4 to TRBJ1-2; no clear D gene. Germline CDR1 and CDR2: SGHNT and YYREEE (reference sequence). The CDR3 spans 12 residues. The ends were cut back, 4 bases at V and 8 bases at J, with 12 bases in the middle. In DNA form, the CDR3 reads TGTGCCAGCAGCCCTTCTCGTGGCGGCTACACCTTC. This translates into CASSPSRGGYTF.

This CDR3 is CASRIGQANTGELFF. The CDR3 DNA reads as TGTGCCAGCAGAATCGGACAGGCGAACACCGGGGAGCTGTTTTTT. The chain is built from TRBV2 and TRBJ2-2; TRBD1 aligns across 7 bases. The CDR3 is 15 residues long. V was clipped by 6 bases and J by 0 bases; unmatched bases: 4. The germline CDR1 and CDR2 sequences are SNHLY and FYNNEI.

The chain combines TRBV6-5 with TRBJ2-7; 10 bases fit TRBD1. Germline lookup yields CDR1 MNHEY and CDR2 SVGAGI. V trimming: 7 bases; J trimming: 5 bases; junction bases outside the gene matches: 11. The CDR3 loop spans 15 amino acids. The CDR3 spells CASTPTGTGVDEQYF. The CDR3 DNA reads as TGTGCCAGCACTCCTACCGGGACAGGGGTCGACGAGCAGTACTTC.

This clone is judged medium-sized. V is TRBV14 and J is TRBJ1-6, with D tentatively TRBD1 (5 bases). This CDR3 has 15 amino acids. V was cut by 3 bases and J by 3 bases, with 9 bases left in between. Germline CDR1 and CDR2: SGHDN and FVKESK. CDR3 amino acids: CASSQTEYYNSPLHF. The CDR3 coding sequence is TGTGCCAGCAGCCAGACAGAGTACTATAATTCACCCCTCCACTTT.

The CDR3 loop reads CASSPWDRETRAEAFF. The CDR3 DNA reads TGCGCCAGCAGCCCGTGGGACAGAGAAACTAGGGCTGAAGCTTTCTTT. This chain uses TRBV5-1 with TRBJ1-1; 7 nucleotides agree with TRBD1. This CDR3 is 16 amino acids long. Germline CDR1 and CDR2: SGHRS and YFSETQ. Germline trimming cut 4 bases from V and 6 bases from J; bases unmatched to any gene: 15.

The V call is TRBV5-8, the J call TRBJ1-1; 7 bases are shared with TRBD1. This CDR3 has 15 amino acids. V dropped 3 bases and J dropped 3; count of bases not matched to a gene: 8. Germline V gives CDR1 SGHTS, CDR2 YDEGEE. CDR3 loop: CASSSGDRPDTEAFF. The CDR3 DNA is TGTGCCAGCAGCTCCGGGGACAGACCAGACACTGAAGCTTTCTTT.

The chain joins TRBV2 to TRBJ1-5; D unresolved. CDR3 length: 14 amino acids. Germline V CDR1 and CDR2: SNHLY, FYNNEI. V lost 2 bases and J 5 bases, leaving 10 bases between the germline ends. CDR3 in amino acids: CASSERERYQPQHF. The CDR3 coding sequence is TGTGCCAGCAGTGAAAGGGAGCGGTATCAGCCCCAGCATTTT.

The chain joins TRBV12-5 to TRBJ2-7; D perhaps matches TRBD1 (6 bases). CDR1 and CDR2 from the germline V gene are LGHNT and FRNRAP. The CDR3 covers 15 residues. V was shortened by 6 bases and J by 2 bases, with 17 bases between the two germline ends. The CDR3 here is CASGRTAPGAYEQYF. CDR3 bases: TGTGCTAGTGGCCGGACAGCCCCTGGGGCCTACGAGCAGTACTTC.

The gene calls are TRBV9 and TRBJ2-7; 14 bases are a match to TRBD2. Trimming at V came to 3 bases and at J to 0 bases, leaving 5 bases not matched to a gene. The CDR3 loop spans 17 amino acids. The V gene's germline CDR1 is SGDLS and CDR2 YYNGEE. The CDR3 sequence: CASSAGLAGGISYEQYF. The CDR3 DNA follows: TGTGCCAGCAGCGCAGGACTAGCGGGGGGCATCTCCTACGAGCAGTACTTC.

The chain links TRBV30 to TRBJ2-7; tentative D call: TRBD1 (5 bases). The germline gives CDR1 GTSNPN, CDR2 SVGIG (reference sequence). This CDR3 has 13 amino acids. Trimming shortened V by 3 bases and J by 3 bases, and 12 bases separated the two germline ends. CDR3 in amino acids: CAWRGRHVYEQYF. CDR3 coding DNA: TGTGCCTGGAGGGGGCGCCATGTCTACGAGCAGTACTTC.

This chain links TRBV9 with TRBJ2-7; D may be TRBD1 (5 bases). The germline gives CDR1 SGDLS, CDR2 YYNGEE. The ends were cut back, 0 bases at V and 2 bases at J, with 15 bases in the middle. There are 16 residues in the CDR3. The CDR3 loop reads CASSVAGTGEPYEQYF. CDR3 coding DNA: TGTGCCAGCAGCGTAGCCGGCACAGGCGAACCCTACGAGCAGTACTTC.

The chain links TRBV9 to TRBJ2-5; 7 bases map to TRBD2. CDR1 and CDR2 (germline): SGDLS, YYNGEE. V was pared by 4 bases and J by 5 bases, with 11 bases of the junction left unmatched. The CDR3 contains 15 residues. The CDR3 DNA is TGTGCCAGCAGCAGAGGCGGGGGTTCTTGGGAGACCCAGTACTTC. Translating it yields CASSRGGGSWETQYF.

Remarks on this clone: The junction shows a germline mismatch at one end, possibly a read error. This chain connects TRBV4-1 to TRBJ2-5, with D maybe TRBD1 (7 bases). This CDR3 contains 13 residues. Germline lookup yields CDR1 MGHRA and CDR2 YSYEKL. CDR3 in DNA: TGCGCCCGCAGCCGACAGGGAGGAGAGACCCAGTACTTC. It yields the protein CARSRQGGETQYF.

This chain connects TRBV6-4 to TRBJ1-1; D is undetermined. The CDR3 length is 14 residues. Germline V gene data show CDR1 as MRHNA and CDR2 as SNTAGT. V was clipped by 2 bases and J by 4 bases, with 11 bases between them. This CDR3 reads CASSDGREGTEAFF. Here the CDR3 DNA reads TGTGCCAGCAGTGACGGCCGGGAGGGCACTGAAGCTTTCTTT.

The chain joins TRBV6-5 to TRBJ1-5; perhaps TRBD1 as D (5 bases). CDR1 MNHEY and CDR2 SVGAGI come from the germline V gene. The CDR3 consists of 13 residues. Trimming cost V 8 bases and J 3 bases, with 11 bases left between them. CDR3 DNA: TGTGCCAGCCACCAGGGTGCCAATCAGCCCCAGCATTTT. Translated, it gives CASHQGANQPQHF.

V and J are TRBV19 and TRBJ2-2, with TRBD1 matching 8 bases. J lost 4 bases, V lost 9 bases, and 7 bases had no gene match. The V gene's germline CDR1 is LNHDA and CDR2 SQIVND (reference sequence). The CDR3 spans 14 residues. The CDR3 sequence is CASMDRARTGELFF. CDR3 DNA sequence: TGTGCCAGCATGGACAGGGCGCGCACCGGGGAGCTGTTTTTT.

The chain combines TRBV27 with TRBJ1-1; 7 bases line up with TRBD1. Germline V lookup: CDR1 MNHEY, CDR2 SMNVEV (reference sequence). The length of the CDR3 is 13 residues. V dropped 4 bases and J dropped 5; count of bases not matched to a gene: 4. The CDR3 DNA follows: TGTGCCAGCAGTTGGACAGGTTGGACTGAAGCTTTCTTT. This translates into CASSWTGWTEAFF.